This is a list of T cell receptor beta chains from one sample in a study of shared clonotypes between healthy human individuals. Sequencing was performed with immunoSEQ multiplex PCR; in TCRdb, only in-frame clones are kept and a portion is missing. The table has over a million clones, about 98% seen once. Sequencing input: naive CD4+ T cells sorted from blood. The source of these receptors is a man aged 30 to 45 in good health. The CDR3 runs from the conserved cysteine through the conserved F or W. D genes are given only for firm matches. Rows give clone size only sometimes, using once, few, many, or a class for an expanded clone.

V	J	size	D	CDR3	DNA
TRBV7-8	TRBJ2-1	NA	NA	CASSPRVVHNEQFF	TGTGCCAGCAGCCCCCGGGTGGTACACAATGAGCAGTTCTTC
TRBV9	TRBJ1-1	NA	NA	CASSPRGTNTEAFF	TGTGCCAGCAGCCCGAGGGGGACGAACACTGAAGCTTTCTTT
TRBV19	TRBJ1-5	NA	NA	CASSLAQQQPQHF	TGTGCCAGTAGTTTAGCACAGCAACAGCCCCAGCATTTT
TRBV5-5	TRBJ1-1	NA	TRBD1	CASSGTGAWTEAFF	TGTGCCAGCAGCGGGACAGGGGCTTGGACTGAAGCTTTCTTT
TRBV5-1	TRBJ2-7	NA	NA	CASSSDRVQYF	TGCGCCAGCAGCTCGGACAGAGTGCAGTACTTC
TRBV5-5	TRBJ1-1	NA	TRBD1	CASSSSPDRDRPNTEAFF	TGTGCCAGCAGCTCATCTCCTGACCGGGACAGGCCGAACACTGAAGCTTTCTTT
TRBV4-1	TRBJ2-5	NA	NA	CASSQGEGVGTQYF	TGCGCCAGCAGCCAAGGAGAAGGGGTAGGGACCCAGTACTTC
TRBV7-9	TRBJ1-4	NA	TRBD1	CASSFGAGGDEKLFF	TGTGCCAGCAGCTTTGGGGCAGGGGGCGATGAAAAACTGTTTTTT
TRBV6-1	TRBJ2-7	NA	NA	CASRIVLALSSEQYF	TGTGCCAGCAGAATTGTGCTAGCTCTATCCAGCGAGCAGTACTTC
TRBV5-4	TRBJ1-2	NA	NA	CASSFGAQEVYTF	TGTGCCAGCAGCTTTGGGGCCCAGGAAGTCTACACCTTC
TRBV4-2	TRBJ1-4	NA	NA	CASSPQSEKLFF	TGTGCCAGCAGCCCGCAGAGTGAAAAACTGTTTTTT
TRBV13	TRBJ2-7	NA	TRBD1	CASSLAHRRDRDYEQYF	TGTGCCAGCAGCTTAGCCCACCGCCGGGACAGAGACTACGAGCAGTACTTC
TRBV13	TRBJ2-6	once	NA	CASSPRFTGANVLTF	TGTGCCAGCAGCCCCCGTTTTACTGGGGCCAACGTCCTGACTTTC
TRBV7-2	TRBJ2-5	NA	NA	CASSLVGGHKETQYF	TGTGCCAGCAGCTTAGTTGGCGGACATAAAGAGACCCAGTACTTC
TRBV2	TRBJ2-7	once	NA	CASSETTGQYF	TGTGCCAGCAGTGAAACAACGGGACAGTACTTC
TRBV7-9	TRBJ2-1	NA	NA	CASKSMGEASYNEQFF	TGTGCCAGCAAGTCAATGGGGGAGGCGTCCTACAATGAGCAGTTCTTC
TRBV20-1	TRBJ1-1	NA	NA	CSAHAGNHGFF	TGCAGTGCTCACGCCGGAAATCACGGTTTCTTT
TRBV13	TRBJ2-7	NA	TRBD1	CASSLGGGQGAQHYEQYF	TGTGCCAGCAGCTTAGGCGGTGGACAGGGGGCTCAACACTACGAGCAGTACTTC
TRBV5-1	TRBJ2-7	NA	NA	CASRYREISYEQYF	TGCGCCAGCAGATATCGGGAAATCTCCTACGAGCAGTACTTC
TRBV2	TRBJ2-2	NA	TRBD1	CASRDRGATGELFF	TGTGCCAGCAGGGACAGGGGGGCCACCGGGGAGCTGTTTTTT
TRBV5-1	TRBJ1-3	once	TRBD1	CASTPGGSGNTIYF	TGCGCCAGCACCCCAGGGGGCTCTGGAAACACCATATATTTT
TRBV28	TRBJ2-7	NA	NA	CASSLHGSYEQYF	TGTGCCAGCAGTTTGCACGGCTCCTACGAGCAGTACTTC
TRBV29-1	TRBJ1-1	NA	NA	CSVVPTEAFF	TGCAGCGTTGTTCCCACTGAAGCTTTCTTT
TRBV5-1	TRBJ2-1	once	TRBD2	CASSPGSGLAAYNEQFF	TGCGCCAGCAGCCCGGGCAGCGGACTAGCGGCTTACAATGAGCAGTTCTTC
TRBV2	TRBJ1-4	NA	NA	CASSRYGGYEKLFF	TGTGCCAGCAGTAGGTACGGGGGGTATGAAAAACTGTTTTTT
TRBV28	TRBJ2-7	NA	TRBD1	CASTGTGLPYEQYF	TGTGCCAGCACCGGGACAGGGCTTCCCTACGAGCAGTACTTC